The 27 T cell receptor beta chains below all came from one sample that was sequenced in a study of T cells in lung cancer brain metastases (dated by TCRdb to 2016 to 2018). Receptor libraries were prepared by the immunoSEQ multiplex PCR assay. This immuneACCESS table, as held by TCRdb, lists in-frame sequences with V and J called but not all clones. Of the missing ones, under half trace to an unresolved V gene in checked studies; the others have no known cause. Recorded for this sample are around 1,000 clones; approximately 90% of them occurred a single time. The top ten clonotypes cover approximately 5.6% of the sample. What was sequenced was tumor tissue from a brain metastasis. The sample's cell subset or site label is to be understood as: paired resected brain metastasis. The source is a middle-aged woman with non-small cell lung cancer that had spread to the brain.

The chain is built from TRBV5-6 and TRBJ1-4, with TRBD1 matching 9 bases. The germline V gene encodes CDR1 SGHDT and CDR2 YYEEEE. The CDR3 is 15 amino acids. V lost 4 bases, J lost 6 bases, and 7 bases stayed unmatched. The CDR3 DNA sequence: TGTGCCAGCAGCGCGCGGACAGGGGCGGATGAAAAACTGTTTTTT. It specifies CASSARTGADEKLFF.

The CDR3 nucleotides are TGTGCCAGTAGTCCTTCGGGACTAGGGGTTCCGAATACGCAGTATTTT. Protein product: CASSPSGLGVPNTQYF. V is TRBV19 and J is TRBJ2-3, with 8 nucleotides matching TRBD2. V lost 5 bases and J lost 7; bases outside the gene matches: 14. The CDR3 spans 16 residues. In germline, CDR1 is LNHDA, CDR2 SQIVND (reference sequence).

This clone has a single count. CDR3 sequence (DNA): TGTGCCAGCAGCGTAGGCCCGGCGACAGATACGCAGTATTTT. It specifies CASSVGPATDTQYF. V usage is TRBV9 and J usage is TRBJ2-3; D is uncertain. Trimming removed 0 bases at V and 3 bases at J, with 8 bases between. The CDR3 totals 14 residues. The germline CDR1 and CDR2 sequences are SGDLS and YYNGEE.

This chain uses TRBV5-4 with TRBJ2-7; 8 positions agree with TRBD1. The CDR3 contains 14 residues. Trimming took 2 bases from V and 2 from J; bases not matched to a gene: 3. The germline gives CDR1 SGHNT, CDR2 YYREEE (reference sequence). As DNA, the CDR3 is TGTGCCAGCAGCTTAACACAGGGGGCCTACGAGCAGTACTTC. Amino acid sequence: CASSLTQGAYEQYF.

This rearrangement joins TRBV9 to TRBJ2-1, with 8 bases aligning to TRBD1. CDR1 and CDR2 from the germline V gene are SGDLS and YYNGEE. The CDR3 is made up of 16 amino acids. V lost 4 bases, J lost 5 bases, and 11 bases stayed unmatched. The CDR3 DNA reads TGTGCCAGCAGCACAGGAGCCAGGGGGCTGAACAATGAGCAGTTCTTC. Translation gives CASSTGARGLNNEQFF.

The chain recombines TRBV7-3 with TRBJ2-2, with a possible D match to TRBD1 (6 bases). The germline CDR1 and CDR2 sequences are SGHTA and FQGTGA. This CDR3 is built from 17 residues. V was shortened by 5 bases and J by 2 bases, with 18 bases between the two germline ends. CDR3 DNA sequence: TGTGCCAGCAGCGCCCCTCTGACAGGAGTCAACACCGGGGAGCTGTTTTTT. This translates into CASSAPLTGVNTGELFF.

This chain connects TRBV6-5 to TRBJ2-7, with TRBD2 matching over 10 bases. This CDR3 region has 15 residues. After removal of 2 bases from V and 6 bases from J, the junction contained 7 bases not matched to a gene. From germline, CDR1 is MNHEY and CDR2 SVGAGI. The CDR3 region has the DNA TGTGCCAGCAGTTACGGGCCTAGCGGGAGTCTCGAGCAGTACTTC. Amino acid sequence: CASSYGPSGSLEQYF.

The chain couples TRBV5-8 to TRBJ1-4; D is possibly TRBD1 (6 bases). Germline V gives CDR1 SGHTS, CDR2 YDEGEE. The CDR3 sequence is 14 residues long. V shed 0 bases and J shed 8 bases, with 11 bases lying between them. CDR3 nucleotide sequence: TGTGCCAGCAGCTTGGGGCAGGGGCACGAAAAACTGTTTTTT. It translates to CASSLGQGHEKLFF.

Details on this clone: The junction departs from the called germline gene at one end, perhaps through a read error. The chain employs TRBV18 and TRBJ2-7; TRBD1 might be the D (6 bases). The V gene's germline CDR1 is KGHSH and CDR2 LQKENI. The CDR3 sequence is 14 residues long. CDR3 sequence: CASLPTGKGNEQYF. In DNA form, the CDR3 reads TGTGCCAGCTTACCAACAGGGAAAGGGAACGAGCAGTACTTC.

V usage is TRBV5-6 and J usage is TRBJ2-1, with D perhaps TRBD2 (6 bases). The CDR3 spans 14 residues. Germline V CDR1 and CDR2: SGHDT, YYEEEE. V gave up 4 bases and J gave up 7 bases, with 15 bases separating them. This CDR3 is CASSPGTSWNEQFF. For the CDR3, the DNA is TGTGCCAGCAGCCCAGGGACTTCCTGGAATGAGCAGTTCTTC.

This CDR3 reads CASSLSQGVYEQYF. For the CDR3, the DNA is TGTGCCAGCAGCTTGTCACAGGGGGTCTACGAGCAGTACTTC. This chain connects TRBV5-6 to TRBJ2-7; 8 nucleotides match TRBD1. The CDR3 loop spans 14 amino acids. Trimming removed 1 base from V and 3 bases from J; junction bases left unmatched: 3. Germline V CDR1 and CDR2: SGHDT, YYEEEE.

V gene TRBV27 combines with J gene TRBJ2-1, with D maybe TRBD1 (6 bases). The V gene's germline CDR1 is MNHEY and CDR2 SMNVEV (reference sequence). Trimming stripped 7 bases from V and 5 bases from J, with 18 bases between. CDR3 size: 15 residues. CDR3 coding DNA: TGTGCCAGCACCCGCCGGGACACCCGTCACAATGAGCAGTTCTTC. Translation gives CASTRRDTRHNEQFF.

CDR3 sequence: CASSGARRTYEQYF. In nucleotides, the CDR3 is TGTGCCAGCAGCGGGGCTAGGCGGACCTACGAGCAGTACTTC. This chain connects TRBV7-9 to TRBJ2-7; D may be TRBD1 (5 bases). Looked up from germline, CDR1 is SEHNR and CDR2 is FQNEAQ (reference sequence). V was trimmed by 5 bases and J by 2 bases, leaving 13 bases between them. The CDR3 loop spans 14 amino acids. Based on the CDR3 plus reference TRBV7-9 and TRBJ2-7, the full variable domain is DTGVSQNPRHKITKRGQNVTFRCDPISEHNRLYWYRQTLGQGPEFLTYFQNEAQLEKSRLLSDRFSAERPKGSFSTLEIQRTEQGDSAMYLCASSGARRTYEQYFGPGTRLTVT.

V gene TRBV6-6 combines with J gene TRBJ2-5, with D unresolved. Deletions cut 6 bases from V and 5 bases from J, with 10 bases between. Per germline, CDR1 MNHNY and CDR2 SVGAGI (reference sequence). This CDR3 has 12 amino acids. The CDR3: CASSLSLETQYF. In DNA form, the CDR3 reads TGTGCCAGCAGCTTGTCCCTGGAGACCCAGTACTTC.

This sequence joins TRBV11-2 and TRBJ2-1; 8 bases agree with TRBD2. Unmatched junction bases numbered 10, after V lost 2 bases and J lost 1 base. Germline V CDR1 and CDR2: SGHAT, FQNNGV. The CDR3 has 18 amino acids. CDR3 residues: CASSLIGSGIGSYNEQFF. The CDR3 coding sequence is TGTGCCAGCAGCTTAATAGGTAGCGGGATCGGATCCTACAATGAGCAGTTCTTC.

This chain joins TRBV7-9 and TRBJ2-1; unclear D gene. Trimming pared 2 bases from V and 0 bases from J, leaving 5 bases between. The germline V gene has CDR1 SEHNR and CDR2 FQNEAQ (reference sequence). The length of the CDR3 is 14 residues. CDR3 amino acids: CASSLKSSYNEQFF. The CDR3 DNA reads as TGTGCCAGCAGCTTAAAGAGCTCCTACAATGAGCAGTTCTTC.

CDR3: CASSLRTSQETQYF. For the CDR3, the DNA is TGTGCCAGCAGCTTGCGGACATCTCAAGAGACCCAGTACTTC. The chain couples TRBV7-8 to TRBJ2-5; weak D call: TRBD1 (5 bases). CDR3 length equals 14 residues. Trimming shortened V by 3 bases and J by 2 bases, and 10 bases separated the two germline ends. Per the germline V gene, CDR1 is SGHVS and CDR2 is FQNEAQ.

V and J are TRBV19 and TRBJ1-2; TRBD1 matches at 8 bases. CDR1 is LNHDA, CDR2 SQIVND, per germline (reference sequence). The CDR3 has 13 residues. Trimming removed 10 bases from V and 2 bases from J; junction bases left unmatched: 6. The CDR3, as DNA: TGTGCCACCCGGACAGGGACCAACTATGGCTACACCTTC. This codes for CATRTGTNYGYTF.

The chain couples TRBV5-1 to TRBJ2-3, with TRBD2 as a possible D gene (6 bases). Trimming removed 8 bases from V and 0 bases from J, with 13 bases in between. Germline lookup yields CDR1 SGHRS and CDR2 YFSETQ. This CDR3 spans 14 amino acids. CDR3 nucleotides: TGCGCCAGTACCGGGACTCTTAGCACAGATACGCAGTATTTT. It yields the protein CASTGTLSTDTQYF.

Written as DNA, the CDR3 is TGTGCCAGCAGCTTTGTTCCTACAGATACGCAGTATTTT. Protein product: CASSFVPTDTQYF. The chain joins TRBV11-3 to TRBJ2-3; D is unclear. Germline values: CDR1 SGHNT, CDR2 YENEEA. This CDR3 has 13 residues. Trimming cost V 3 bases and J 3 bases, with 7 bases left between them.

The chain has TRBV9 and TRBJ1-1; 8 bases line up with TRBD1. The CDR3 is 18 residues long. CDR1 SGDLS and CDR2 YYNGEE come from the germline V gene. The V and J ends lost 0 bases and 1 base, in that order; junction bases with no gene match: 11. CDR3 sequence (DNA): TGTGCCAGCAGCGTAGCCCTAACTTCCGGACAGGGGAACACTGAAGCTTTCTTT. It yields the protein CASSVALTSGQGNTEAFF.

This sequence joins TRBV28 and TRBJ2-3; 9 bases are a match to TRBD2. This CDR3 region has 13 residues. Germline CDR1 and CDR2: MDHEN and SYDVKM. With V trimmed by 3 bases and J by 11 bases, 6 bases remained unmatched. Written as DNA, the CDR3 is TGTGCCAGCAGTTTTAGCGGGAGTTTGGTGCAGTATTTT. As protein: CASSFSGSLVQYF.

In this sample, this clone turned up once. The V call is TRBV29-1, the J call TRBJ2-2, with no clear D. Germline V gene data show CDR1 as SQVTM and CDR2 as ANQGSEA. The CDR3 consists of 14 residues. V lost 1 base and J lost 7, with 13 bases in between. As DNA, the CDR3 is TGCAGCGTTGAAGCGGCAGGAAACGACGGGGAGCTGTTTTTT. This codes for CSVEAAGNDGELFF.

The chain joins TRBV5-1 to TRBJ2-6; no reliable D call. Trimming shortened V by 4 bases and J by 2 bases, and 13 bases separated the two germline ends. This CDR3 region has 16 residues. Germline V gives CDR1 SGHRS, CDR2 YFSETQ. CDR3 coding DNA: TGCGCCAGCAGCGTGACCTTGGACGCTGGGGCCAACGTCCTGACTTTC. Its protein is CASSVTLDAGANVLTF.

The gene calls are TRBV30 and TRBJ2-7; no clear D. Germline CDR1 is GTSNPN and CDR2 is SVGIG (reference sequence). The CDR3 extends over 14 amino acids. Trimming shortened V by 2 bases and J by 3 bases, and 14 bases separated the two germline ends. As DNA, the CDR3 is TGTGCCTGGAGTCAAGCCGGAGACGGCTACGAGCAGTACTTC. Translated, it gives CAWSQAGDGYEQYF.

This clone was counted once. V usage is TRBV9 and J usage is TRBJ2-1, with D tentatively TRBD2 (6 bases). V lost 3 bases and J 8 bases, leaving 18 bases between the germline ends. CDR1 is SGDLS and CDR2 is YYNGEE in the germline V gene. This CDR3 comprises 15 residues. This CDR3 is CASSEERVLYDEQFF. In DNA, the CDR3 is TGTGCCAGCAGCGAAGAGCGGGTTTTGTATGATGAGCAGTTCTTC. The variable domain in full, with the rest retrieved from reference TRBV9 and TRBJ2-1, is DSGVTQTPKHLITATGQRVTLRCSPRSGDLSVYWYQQSLDQGLQFLIQYYNGEERAKGNILERFSAQQFPDLHSELNLSSLELGDSALYFCASSEERVLYDEQFFGPGTRLTVL.

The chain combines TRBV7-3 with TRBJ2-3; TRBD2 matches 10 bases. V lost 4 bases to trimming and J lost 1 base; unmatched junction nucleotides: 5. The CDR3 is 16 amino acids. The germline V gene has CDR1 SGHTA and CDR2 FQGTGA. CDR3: CASSSDLAGGTDTQYF. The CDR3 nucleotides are TGTGCCAGCAGCTCGGACCTAGCGGGAGGCACAGATACGCAGTATTTT.